The 21 T cell receptor beta chains listed next were all sequenced from one sample in a study of early T cells in non-severe SARS-CoV-2 infection. In TCRdb, the 5' RACE reads were re-called with MiXCR into one record per CDR3 protein. In the table there are more than 65,000 distinct CDR3 sequences, about 12% of which are singletons. Source material: whole blood. Receptors originate from an adult who was a healthcare worker with PCR-confirmed SARS-CoV-2 infection or an uninfected control (not recorded which).

There are a few counts of this clonotype. DNA for the CDR3: TGTGCCAGTAGGGACCCTAGCGGCCCCGCCGGAGATACGCAGTATTTT. Translation gives CASRDPSGPAGDTQYF. This chain connects TRBV19 to TRBJ2-3; the match to TRBD2 covers 7 bases. Germline assignment: CDR1 LNHDA and CDR2 SQIVND (reference sequence). This CDR3 is 16 amino acids long. Germline trimming cut 6 bases from V and 5 bases from J; bases unmatched to any gene: 14.

This clonotype was counted at least ten times. V is TRBV25-1 and J is TRBJ2-2; a possible D gene is TRBD1 (7 bases). V was shortened by 7 bases and J by 3 bases, with 12 bases between the two germline ends. CDR1 and CDR2 from the germline V gene are MGHDK and SYGVNS. The CDR3 consists of 14 residues. For the CDR3, the DNA is TGTGCCAGCATCGGCAGGGGGGACACCGGGGAGCTGTTTTTT. Translated: CASIGRGDTGELFF.

At least ten counts were recorded for this clonotype. This chain uses TRBV6-1 with TRBJ1-3; D remains ambiguous. CDR3 length equals 14 residues. Germline loops: CDR1 MNHNS, CDR2 SASEGT. Trimming removed 6 bases from V and 6 bases from J, with 15 bases in between. The CDR3 nucleotides are TGTGCCAGCAGCGCGGTCGGACTCGAAAACACCATATATTTT. As protein: CASSAVGLENTIYF.

The chain links TRBV7-8 to TRBJ1-1; D is uncertain. V lost 2 bases, J lost 1 base, and 8 bases lay in between. CDR1 and CDR2 from the germline V gene are SGHVS and FQNEAQ. This CDR3 is built from 14 residues. CDR3 sequence (DNA): TGTGCCAGCAGCTTAATGAGACAGAACACTGAAGCTTTCTTT. The encoded protein is CASSLMRQNTEAFF.

In this sample, this clonotype turned up many times. CDR3 sequence (DNA): TGTGCCAGCAGCTTACAAAGCGGGAGAAGGGCAGATACGCAGTATTTT. This codes for CASSLQSGRRADTQYF. The gene calls are TRBV5-4 and TRBJ2-3; the match to TRBD2 covers 8 bases. CDR1 is SGHNT and CDR2 is YYREEE in the germline V gene (reference sequence). This CDR3 region has 16 residues. The junction had 9 bases not matched to a gene; V was cut back by 2 bases and J by 4 bases. Full variable domain (rest looked up from reference TRBV5-4 and TRBJ2-3): ETGVTQSPTHLIKTRGQQVTLRCSSQSGHNTVSWYQQALGQGPQFIFQYYREEENGRGNFPPRFSGLQFPNYSSELNVNALELDDSALYLCASSLQSGRRADTQYFGPGTRLTVL.

This clonotype was counted many times. This sequence joins TRBV7-9 and TRBJ1-6, with D unclear. V lost 1 base and J 10 bases, leaving 11 bases between the germline ends. The germline V gene has CDR1 SEHNR and CDR2 FQNEAQ (reference sequence). The CDR3 is 14 amino acids. The CDR3 bases are TGTGCCAGCAGCTTAGGCACGGGTAACTCACCCCTCCACTTT. It codes for CASSLGTGNSPLHF.

This chain links TRBV2 with TRBJ1-1; the D gene is possibly TRBD1 (5 bases). CDR1 is SNHLY, CDR2 FYNNEI, per germline. This CDR3 comprises 14 residues. V shed 1 base and J shed 5 bases, with 11 bases lying between them. In DNA form, the CDR3 reads TGTGCCAGCAGTGAAGGCAGGGCGGGGACTGAAGCTTTCTTT. This translates into CASSEGRAGTEAFF.

This clonotype has only a few counts. The rearrangement joins TRBV5-6 to TRBJ2-1, with D perhaps TRBD1 (6 bases). The V end was cut by 4 bases, the J end by 3 bases, with 14 bases between. The CDR3 loop spans 15 amino acids. Per the germline V gene, CDR1 is SGHDT and CDR2 is YYEEEE. The DNA of the CDR3 is TGTGCCAGCAGCCAAGGACAGAACTTCTACAATGAGCAGTTCTTC. Translation gives CASSQGQNFYNEQFF.

The V call is TRBV10-3, the J call TRBJ2-7; 11 bases line up with TRBD2. There are 14 residues in the CDR3. The germline V gene has CDR1 ENHRY and CDR2 SYGVKD. Trimming at V came to 10 bases and at J to 0 bases, leaving 5 bases not matched to a gene. CDR3 DNA: TGTGCCACCGGGACTAGCGGTATCTCCTACGAGCAGTACTTC. Protein product: CATGTSGISYEQYF.

The chain couples TRBV9 to TRBJ2-5; D perhaps matches TRBD1 (6 bases). The CDR3 spans 15 residues. V shed 4 bases and J shed 2 bases, with 15 bases lying between them. The V gene's germline CDR1 is SGDLS and CDR2 YYNGEE. The DNA of the CDR3 is TGTGCCAGCAGCCCAGGGGACGGAGTACAAGAGACCCAGTACTTC. Translating it yields CASSPGDGVQETQYF.

This clonotype was detected a few times. The V call is TRBV6-5, the J call TRBJ2-3; D remains unclear. This CDR3 is 15 amino acids long. Trimming shortened V by 0 bases and J by 2 bases, and 9 bases separated the two germline ends. Germline V gene sequence: CDR1 MNHEY, CDR2 SVGAGI. The CDR3 sequence: CASSYSQVSTDTQYF. CDR3 coding DNA: TGTGCCAGCAGTTACTCGCAGGTGTCCACAGATACGCAGTATTTT.

This chain connects TRBV29-1 to TRBJ1-2; D is undetermined. Germline CDR1 reads SQVTM; CDR2 reads ANQGSEA. This CDR3 is built from 15 residues. With 0 bases removed from V and 4 bases from J, the gap between germline ends came to 15 bases. CDR3: CSVEDVGTARYGYTF. CDR3 sequence (DNA): TGCAGCGTTGAAGATGTCGGAACAGCCCGCTATGGCTACACCTTC.

This clonotype occurred a few times. The chain carries TRBV12-3 or TRBV12-4 and TRBJ2-3; unclear D gene. The length of the CDR3 is 14 residues. Trimming removed 6 bases at V and 1 base at J, with 11 bases between. CDR3 region: CASSLSEGTDTQYF. CDR3 DNA sequence: TGTGCCAGCAGCCTTTCGGAAGGCACAGATACGCAGTATTTT.

Only a few counts were recorded for this clonotype. V gene TRBV5-1 combines with J gene TRBJ2-1; D unresolved. Looked up from germline, CDR1 is SGHRS and CDR2 is YFSETQ. Trimming left V 4 bases short and J 5 bases short, with 10 bases between. The CDR3 runs to 13 residues. The CDR3 DNA reads TGCGCCAGCAGCCAGTCGACGGACAATGAGCAGTTCTTC. Its translation: CASSQSTDNEQFF.

Many counts were recorded for this clonotype. V and J are TRBV20-1 and TRBJ2-7, with TRBD1 identical over 7 bases. Germline CDR1 DFQATT, CDR2 SNEGSKA (reference sequence). The CDR3 covers 15 residues. V lost 0 bases, J lost 3 bases, and 8 bases stayed unmatched. This CDR3 is CSARDPSRTGYEQYF. The CDR3, as DNA: TGCAGTGCTAGAGACCCCTCAAGGACAGGCTACGAGCAGTACTTC.

The chain has TRBV28 and TRBJ1-2; weak D call: TRBD1 (6 bases). The CDR3 runs to 11 residues. V lost 8 bases and J lost 12, with 16 bases in between. Germline values: CDR1 MDHEN, CDR2 SYDVKM. For the CDR3, the DNA is TGTGCCAGCCCTTCCGGGGGGCTGGACACCTTC. Its protein is CASPSGGLDTF.

The chain joins TRBV4-1 to TRBJ1-1; a weak D match, TRBD1 (6 bases). The length of the CDR3 is 15 residues. Germline CDR1 is MGHRA and CDR2 is YSYEKL. Trimming shortened V by 1 base and J by 6 bases, and 15 bases separated the two germline ends. For the CDR3, the DNA is TGCGCCAGCAGCCAAGGTCTATTGGGGGCATCTGAAGCTTTCTTT. It translates to CASSQGLLGASEAFF.

The V call is TRBV29-1, the J call TRBJ2-1; 7 bases line up with TRBD2. The length of the CDR3 is 16 residues. The germline gives CDR1 SQVTM, CDR2 ANQGSEA. V dropped 3 bases and J dropped 4; count of bases not matched to a gene: 12. The DNA of the CDR3 is TGCAGCGTTGAGGGAGGAGCAGGGAGGGGTTACAATGAGCAGTTCTTC. It specifies CSVEGGAGRGYNEQFF.

The chain has TRBV6-5 and TRBJ2-3, with 11 bases lining up with TRBD1. The J segment lost 4 bases and the V segment lost 9 bases, leaving 0 bases of the junction unmatched. The germline V gene encodes CDR1 MNHEY and CDR2 SVGAGI. The CDR3 length is 12 residues. The CDR3 DNA sequence: TGTGCCAGGGGACAGGGGGCAGATACGCAGTATTTT. Amino acid sequence: CARGQGADTQYF.

This chain connects TRBV18 to TRBJ2-5, with a weak D call TRBD1 (6 bases). Trimming shortened V by 6 bases and J by 1 base, and 15 bases separated the two germline ends. CDR3 length equals 15 residues. Germline CDR1 is KGHSH and CDR2 is LQKENI. CDR3 in amino acids: CASSRRDNSQETQYF. Written as DNA, the CDR3 is TGTGCCAGCTCGCGCCGGGACAACTCCCAAGAGACCCAGTACTTC. The whole variable domain, filled in from reference TRBV18 and TRBJ2-5, reads NAGVMQNPRHLVRRRGQEARLRCSPMKGHSHVYWYRQLPEEGLKFMVYLQKENIIDESGMPKERFSAEFPKEGPSILRIQQVVRGDSAAYFCASSRRDNSQETQYFGPGTRLLVL.

This clonotype was seen a handful of times. This chain joins TRBV7-2 and TRBJ1-4; 10 nucleotides match TRBD1. Unmatched junction bases numbered 7, after V lost 2 bases and J lost 4 bases. Germline V gene lookup returns CDR1 SGHTA and CDR2 FQGNSA. The CDR3 length is 17 residues. This CDR3 is CASSLLGTGAFNEKLFF. CDR3 sequence (DNA): TGTGCCAGCAGCTTATTAGGGACAGGGGCCTTTAATGAAAAACTGTTTTTT.